The present TCR beta chain was sequenced within a study of T-cell reconstitution after alpha-beta-depleted transplantation in children. Broader study findings: The origin of high day-60 TCRbeta diversity in some patients lay in surviving recipient T cells and thymic progenitors. Diversity and T-cell counts at one year after transplant derived mostly from new T cells. Reportedly, only several hundred clones from non-depleted graft cells drove alpha-beta T-cell counts at about two months.

The CDR3 sequence is 16 residues long. V was shortened by 6 bases and J by 4 bases, with 18 bases between the two germline ends. This clonotype was detected ten times or more. Its target is not known. This sample's TCRbeta library carried unique molecular identifier barcodes. A single record per CDR3 protein comes from TCRdb applying MiXCR to the PCR reads. The sample has approximately 79,000 distinct CDR3 sequences, 15% to 20% seen once. The receptor was isolated from a male patient under 10 years old who had a stem cell transplant for acute lymphoblastic leukemia, so the T cells may come from the graft donor. The chain recombines TRBV12-3 or TRBV12-4 with TRBJ1-4, with TRBD1 as a possible D gene (6 bases). The sequences come from PBMCs, mostly from graft donor cells, collected 360 days after TCRalphabeta/CD19-depleted stem cell transplant. The CDR3 loop is CASSKPPGQVNEKLFF. Written as DNA, the CDR3 is TGTGCCAGCAGCAAACCTCCGGGACAAGTTAATGAAAAACTGTTTTTT.